A selection of T cell receptor beta chains follows, all from one sample in a study of T cells in Graves' hyperthyroidism and ophthalmopathy. TCRdb processed the multiplex PCR reads anew with MiXCR; each CDR3 protein has one entry. The sample carries around 530,000 distinct CDR3 sequences, 15% to 20% recorded once. Sequenced input: blood. The receptors were gathered from a woman aged 18-35 years with Graves' ophthalmopathy. Each CDR3 is given with its conserved first and last residue. Fields, in order: CDR3 length, D gene, clone size, J gene, V gene, CDR3 DNA, CDR3 protein. D genes are given only for firm matches. Size is stated for part of the rows, as once, few or many counts, or as a class when the clone is expanded.

>12|NA|many|TRBJ1-1|TRBV13
TGTGCCAGCAGTCAGGGTGACACTGAAGCTTTCTTT
CASSQGDTEAFF
>16|NA|few|TRBJ2-4|TRBV6-1
TGTGCCAGCAGTTACGGTGGCATCGGGTGGGAAAACATTCAGTACTTC
CASSYGGIGWENIQYF
>13|NA|NA|TRBJ1-5|TRBV28
TGTGCCAGCACCCGCTCAATGAATCAGCCCCAGCATTTT
CASTRSMNQPQHF
>15|NA|many|TRBJ2-5|TRBV27
TGTGCCAGCAGCCGAACCGAGGGTCCACAAGAGACCCAGTACTTC
CASSRTEGPQETQYF
>14|NA|NA|TRBJ2-1|TRBV7-8
TGTGCCAGCAGCCCCCGGTCCCACACGGGTGAGCAGTTCTTC
CASSPRSHTGEQFF
>14|TRBD1|many|TRBJ1-1|TRBV7-3
TGTGCCAGCAGCTCGGGACAGGCAAACACTGAAGCTTTCTTT
CASSSGQANTEAFF
>14|TRBD2|NA|TRBJ2-3|TRBV6-1
TGTGCCGGCTCTCCAGCGGGGCGGACAGATACGCAGTATTTT
CAGSPAGRTDTQYF
>14|NA|few|TRBJ2-6|TRBV29-1
TGCAGCGTTGAAAGGTACTCTGGGGCCAACGTCCTGACTTTC
CSVERYSGANVLTF
>17|NA|NA|TRBJ2-1|TRBV9
TGTGCCAGCAGCCCGGGGCAGATTATGGGATCCTACAATGAGCAGTTCTTC
CASSPGQIMGSYNEQFF
>16|NA|NA|TRBJ2-5|TRBV6-1
TGTGCCAGCAGTCCGTTCGGGACTCCCCTTGAAGAGACCCAGTACTTC
CASSPFGTPLEETQYF
>14|TRBD1|many|TRBJ1-1|TRBV28
TGTGCCAGCAGTCCGCTGGACAGGGGGCTTGAAGCTTTCTTT
CASSPLDRGLEAFF
>13|NA|many|TRBJ1-1|TRBV12-3/TRBV12-4
TGTGCCAGCAGTTTGGAGTTAGGGGCTGAAGCTTTCTTT
CASSLELGAEAFF
>9|NA|NA|TRBJ1-2|TRBV29-1
TGCAGCGTTGGCTATGGCTACACCTTC
CSVGYGYTF
>14|NA|many|TRBJ2-1|TRBV20-1
TGCAGTGCTAGTTCGGGGTCCCGCAACAATGAGCAGTTCTTC
CSASSGSRNNEQFF
>19|TRBD1|many|TRBJ2-1|TRBV5-1
TGCGCCAGCAGCACCAGGGGGCTCCTCTTTGTGGGCAATGACAATGAGCAGTTCTTC
CASSTRGLLFVGNDNEQFF
>17|NA|few|TRBJ1-4|TRBV20-1
TGCAGTGCTAGAGATCCTGGGGCAGTTGCAACTAATGAAAAACTGTTTTTT
CSARDPGAVATNEKLFF
>14|TRBD1|few|TRBJ1-2|TRBV12-3/TRBV12-4
TGTGCCAGCAGTTTAGCGGACAGGGCCTATGGCTACACCTTC
CASSLADRAYGYTF
>14|NA|few|TRBJ2-5|TRBV9
TGTGCCAGCAGCCCCCGTTCAAGCCAAGAGACCCAGTACTTC
CASSPRSSQETQYF
>16|NA|NA|TRBJ2-3|TRBV20-1
TGCAGTGCTAGACCTTTTCCCGGACATACCACAGATACGCAGTATTTT
CSARPFPGHTTDTQYF
>14|TRBD1|few|TRBJ2-4|TRBV25-1
TGTGCCAGCACTACCGGGACAGTGGAAAACATTCAGTACTTC
CASTTGTVENIQYF
>16|NA|NA|TRBJ1-2|TRBV5-8
TGTGCCAGCAGCTTGGGGGTGCGAATACCTCCCTATGGCTACACCTTC
CASSLGVRIPPYGYTF
>13|NA|many|TRBJ1-5|TRBV18
TGTGCCAGCTCACAGGGCACCAATCAGCCCCAGCATTTT
CASSQGTNQPQHF
>15|TRBD2|many|TRBJ2-3|TRBV6-1
TGTGCCAGCAGTTCAATAGCGGGAGCAGGAGATACGCAGTATTTT
CASSSIAGAGDTQYF
>16|NA|few|TRBJ2-3|TRBV27
TGTGCCAGCAGTCCGGGGGTGGGTTGGGGCACAGATACGCAGTATTTT
CASSPGVGWGTDTQYF
>15|NA|NA|TRBJ1-5|TRBV30
TGTGCCTGGAGGGCTGACAGGATTAGCAATCAGCCCCAGCATTTT
CAWRADRISNQPQHF
>14|NA|few|TRBJ2-5|TRBV9
TGTGCCAGCAGCGTAGAGGGGGGCCCAGAGACCCAGTACTTC
CASSVEGGPETQYF
>15|NA|many|TRBJ2-1|TRBV27
TGTGCCAGCAGTTTTGCGGAGGGCCCAGCCGATGAGCAGTTCTTC
CASSFAEGPADEQFF
>15|NA|NA|TRBJ1-6|TRBV19
TGTGCCAGTAGTATGGCGCAGGGGTATAATTCACCCCTCCACTTT
CASSMAQGYNSPLHF
>17|NA|many|TRBJ1-1|TRBV6-1
TGTGCCAGCAGCCCAGATTTGGAAGCGATCCTGAACACTGAAGCTTTCTTT
CASSPDLEAILNTEAFF
>17|NA|many|TRBJ2-7|TRBV11-2
TGTGCCAGCAGCTTAGTAGGAGGCCACCCTCTGGGCTACGAGCAGTACTTC
CASSLVGGHPLGYEQYF
>16|NA|NA|TRBJ1-1|TRBV19
TGTGCCAGTAACCTCGAGGACAGCGGGTTCCGGGTTGGAGCTTTCTTT
CASNLEDSGFRVGAFF
>18|NA|NA|TRBJ2-2|TRBV9
TGTGCCAGCAGCGTACCCTCGGACACAACCTCAGGGACCGGGGAGCTGTTTTTT
CASSVPSDTTSGTGELFF
>15|NA|NA|TRBJ1-2|TRBV6-1
TGTGCCAGCAGTGAACAGGGTTCGGGGAACTATGGCTACACCTTC
CASSEQGSGNYGYTF
>14|NA|few|TRBJ1-2|TRBV6-1
TGTGCCAGCAGTGAAGCGATTGGGGGGTATGGCTACACCTTC
CASSEAIGGYGYTF
>15|NA|few|TRBJ1-1|TRBV18
TGTGCCAGCTCACCACAGGAAGTGGCGTTCACTGAAGCTTTCTTT
CASSPQEVAFTEAFF
>15|NA|many|TRBJ1-1|TRBV28
TGTGCCAGCAGGACCCCAGGGGCGAAGAACACTGAAGCTTTCTTT
CASRTPGAKNTEAFF
>15|NA|many|TRBJ1-4|TRBV4-2
TGTGCCAGCAGCCGGGACGGAGCAACTAATGAAAAACTGTTTTTT
CASSRDGATNEKLFF
>15|NA|few|TRBJ1-3|TRBV7-9
TGTGCCAGCAGCCCCGAGCCAGCCTCTGGAAACACCATATATTTT
CASSPEPASGNTIYF
>15|NA|NA|TRBJ2-7|TRBV4-1
TGCGCCAGCAGCCAAGATAGGAAGGCAACCTACGAGCAGTACTTC
CASSQDRKATYEQYF
>13|NA|few|TRBJ2-3|TRBV6-1
TGTGCCACCTTGGGGCAGTTGGGAGATACGCAGTATTTT
CATLGQLGDTQYF
>14|NA|few|TRBJ2-2|TRBV5-6
TGTGCCAGCAGCGCGGGCCCCGACACCGGGGAGCTGTTTTTT
CASSAGPDTGELFF
>16|NA|NA|TRBJ2-2|TRBV4-2
TGTGCCAGCAGCCAAGAATTTAGTCCGAACACCGGGGAGCTGTTTTTT
CASSQEFSPNTGELFF
>19|TRBD2|NA|TRBJ2-2|TRBV5-1
TGCGCCAGCAGCTTACGGCCCCCTAGCGGGCCCCTGAACACCGGGGAGCTGTTTTTT
CASSLRPPSGPLNTGELFF
>17|TRBD2|NA|TRBJ2-3|TRBV3-1
TGTGCCAGCAGCGCTACCCGGACTAGCGGGAGCACAGATACGCAGTATTTT
CASSATRTSGSTDTQYF
>21|TRBD2|many|TRBJ2-1|TRBV6-2/TRBV6-3
TGTGCCAGCAGTTTCAACAGGGCAAAACTAGCGGGAAGGCTGCCCTACAATGAGCAGTTCTTC
CASSFNRAKLAGRLPYNEQFF
>14|NA|NA|TRBJ1-6|TRBV4-1
TGCGCCAGCAGCCAAGAGGGGCCAATTTCACCCCTCCACTTT
CASSQEGPISPLHF
>16|NA|NA|TRBJ1-5|TRBV15
TGTGCCACCAGCGGAATAGCAGGGCCCGGCAATCAGCCCCAGCATTTT
CATSGIAGPGNQPQHF
>15|NA|many|TRBJ2-7|TRBV5-1
TGCGCCAGCAGCTCCGCACCGAGTTCTAACTACGAGCAGTACTTC
CASSSAPSSNYEQYF
>16|NA|many|TRBJ2-7|TRBV6-1
TGTGCCAGCAGTGAAGCCGCCGGCACCAGCTCCTACGAGCAGTACTTC
CASSEAAGTSSYEQYF
>16|TRBD2|many|TRBJ2-7|TRBV11-2
TGTGCCAGCAGCTTAGATCCCAGCGGGGGCGTTGGCGAGCAGTACTTC
CASSLDPSGGVGEQYF
>15|TRBD2|many|TRBJ2-5|TRBV11-1
TGTGCCAGCAGCTTAAGCGGGAGGGCCTGGGAGACCCAGTACTTC
CASSLSGRAWETQYF
>14|NA|many|TRBJ2-1|TRBV7-2
TGTGCCAGCAGCTTATTGTCAGGGGCCAATGAGCAGTTCTTC
CASSLLSGANEQFF